The 27 T cell receptor beta chains below come from one sample, sequenced in a study of shared clonotypes between healthy human individuals. Sequencing used immunoSEQ multiplex PCR; TCRdb keeps in-frame clones, though not all of them. The sample records about 610,000 clones, 97% being singletons. Specimen: naive CD4+ T cells sorted from blood. Regarding subset: CD45RA+ positively selected. All receptors derive from a woman aged 30 to 39 in good health.

Regarding this clone: An end of the junction differs from the germline gene, which may be a read error. The chain joins TRBV5-1 to TRBJ1-2; possible D gene TRBD1, 5 bases. Germline CDR1 and CDR2: SGHRS and YFSETQ. The CDR3 length is 10 residues. CDR3 DNA sequence: TGCGCCAGCAGCCGTTGCCGGGACTCCTTC. The encoded protein is CASSRCRDSF.

This chain uses TRBV6-5 with TRBJ2-7; D possibly corresponds to TRBD2 (5 bases). V was pared by 7 bases and J by 6 bases, with 16 bases between. The germline V gene has CDR1 MNHEY and CDR2 SVGAGI. The CDR3 consists of 13 residues. The CDR3 protein is CASTPYPLGEQYF. The CDR3 DNA follows: TGTGCCAGCACCCCGTACCCACTAGGCGAGCAGTACTTC.

Written as DNA, the CDR3 is TGTGCCAGCAGGCTTGAGGCTAACTATGGCTACACCTTC. It is translated as CASRLEANYGYTF. The chain employs TRBV28 and TRBJ1-2; no clear D gene. Per germline, CDR1 MDHEN and CDR2 SYDVKM. The CDR3 length is 13 residues. The V and J ends lost 6 bases and 0 bases respectively, with 8 bases between them.

This clone was seen a single time. This CDR3 is CATGISYNEQFF. CDR3 bases: TGTGCTACAGGGATTTCCTACAATGAGCAGTTCTTC. The V gene is TRBV25-1, the J gene TRBJ2-1; weak D call: TRBD1 (6 bases). This CDR3 is 12 amino acids long. Per the germline V gene, CDR1 is MGHDK and CDR2 is SYGVNS.

The V call is TRBV5-4, the J call TRBJ2-2; TRBD2 matches at 9 bases. Germline V CDR1 and CDR2: SGHNT, YYREEE (reference sequence). The V and J ends lost 4 bases and 6 bases, in that order; junction bases with no gene match: 13. This CDR3 region has 17 residues. This chain's CDR3 is CASSPHNSGSFAGELFF. The DNA of the CDR3 is TGTGCCAGCAGCCCCCATAATAGCGGGAGTTTCGCCGGGGAGCTGTTTTTT.

The chain carries TRBV7-6 and TRBJ2-3, with 10 bases matching TRBD1. The CDR3 is made up of 16 amino acids. V lost 5 bases and J lost 8; bases outside the gene matches: 13. Germline V gene lookup returns CDR1 SGHVS and CDR2 FNYEAQ. The CDR3 protein is CASSPEGTGEVGTQYF. CDR3 nucleotide sequence: TGTGCCAGCAGCCCAGAGGGGACAGGGGAGGTTGGTACGCAGTATTTT.

V gene TRBV7-9 combines with J gene TRBJ2-1, with 12 bases aligning to TRBD2. This CDR3 comprises 16 residues. CDR1 SEHNR and CDR2 FQNEAQ come from the germline V gene (reference sequence). The trim removed 7 bases at V and 8 bases at J, leaving 12 bases unmatched. DNA of the CDR3: TGTGCCAGCACCGTGACCAGGACTAGCGGGATAGATGAGCAGTTCTTC. This sequence encodes CASTVTRTSGIDEQFF.

The rearrangement joins TRBV27 to TRBJ2-1; 10 bases fit TRBD2. The CDR3 runs 20 residues. In germline, CDR1 is MNHEY, CDR2 SMNVEV (reference sequence). The J segment lost 4 bases and the V segment lost 1 base, leaving 16 bases of the junction unmatched. In DNA, the CDR3 is TGTGCCAGCAGTTTATTGAGGCTAGCGGGGGTCCCCGGGGGATACAATGAGCAGTTCTTC. Its protein product is CASSLLRLAGVPGGYNEQFF.

As concerns this clone: Other DNA sequences in the sample encode the same CDR3. The rearrangement joins TRBV11-3 to TRBJ2-1, with unresolved D. Trimming shortened V by 3 bases and J by 1 base, and 7 bases separated the two germline ends. Germline V CDR1 and CDR2: SGHNT, YENEEA. The CDR3 sequence is 14 residues long. The CDR3 loop reads CASSFGGSYNEQFF. The CDR3 nucleotides are TGTGCCAGCAGCTTTGGTGGGTCCTACAATGAGCAGTTCTTC.

The chain combines TRBV11-3 with TRBJ2-3; 7 positions match TRBD1. J was trimmed by 6 bases and V by 5 bases; bases with no gene match: 8. Germline V gives CDR1 SGHNT, CDR2 YENEEA. The CDR3 runs 14 residues. CDR3 nucleotides: TGTGCCAGCAGCCCCGGGACAGTCAAGGATACGCAGTATTTT. It is translated as CASSPGTVKDTQYF.

The chain is built from TRBV6-5 and TRBJ1-5; D gene unclear. Germline V gene data show CDR1 as MNHEY and CDR2 as SVGAGI. Trimming removed 3 bases at V and 6 bases at J, with 12 bases between. The CDR3 length is 14 residues. The chain's CDR3 is CASSYRQRGQPQHF. DNA for the CDR3: TGTGCCAGCAGTTATCGGCAGCGGGGTCAGCCCCAGCATTTT.

This chain joins TRBV9 and TRBJ2-3, with TRBD1 identical over 7 bases. Germline trimming cut 1 base from V and 6 bases from J; bases unmatched to any gene: 2. Germline V gene sequence: CDR1 SGDLS, CDR2 YYNGEE. The CDR3 totals 13 residues. The DNA for the CDR3 is TGTGCCAGCAGCGTAAGAGGGGGCGATACGCAGTATTTT. Translated, it gives CASSVRGGDTQYF.

The V call is TRBV5-1, the J call TRBJ1-2; D is unresolved. The germline CDR1 and CDR2 sequences are SGHRS and YFSETQ. The CDR3 has 13 residues. Between the trimmed V and J ends, which lost 4 bases and 3 bases, there was a span of 10 bases. The CDR3 DNA follows: TGCGCCAGCAGCCCCGACGGAGACTATGGCTACACCTTC. This codes for CASSPDGDYGYTF.

This clone showed up just once. The chain recombines TRBV11-3 with TRBJ2-5; D remains ambiguous. The germline V and J ends were trimmed by 0 bases and 3 bases, with 8 bases remaining between them. This CDR3 region has 14 residues. The germline V gene encodes CDR1 SGHNT and CDR2 YENEEA. For the CDR3, the DNA is TGTGCCAGCAGCTTAGATCGCCCGGAAGAGACCCAGTACTTC. Amino acid sequence: CASSLDRPEETQYF.

The chain couples TRBV7-6 to TRBJ1-4, with D hard to call. V gave up 5 bases and J gave up 6 bases, with 13 bases separating them. This CDR3 has 14 amino acids. Germline lookup yields CDR1 SGHVS and CDR2 FNYEAQ. CDR3 nucleotides: TGTGCCAGCAGCGTGCGGCCACGGGATGAAAAACTGTTTTTT. Its protein product is CASSVRPRDEKLFF.

The chain is built from TRBV9 and TRBJ1-4; D unclear. The CDR3 contains 14 residues. V lost 3 bases and J 8 bases, leaving 14 bases between the germline ends. Germline loops: CDR1 SGDLS, CDR2 YYNGEE. The DNA for the CDR3 is TGTGCCAGCAGCGATGCCCTGTCTGGGGAAAAACTGTTTTTT. Residues: CASSDALSGEKLFF.

The rearrangement links TRBV6-1 to TRBJ2-2; weak D call: TRBD2 (5 bases). CDR3 length: 17 residues. The V gene lost 2 bases and the J gene lost 0 bases, with 13 bases spanning the gap. Germline CDR1 is MNHNS and CDR2 is SASEGT. The chain's CDR3 is CASSETPSGANTGELFF. As DNA, the CDR3 is TGTGCCAGCAGTGAAACCCCAAGCGGAGCGAACACCGGGGAGCTGTTTTTT.

The chain recombines TRBV5-1 with TRBJ2-3; perhaps TRBD1 as D (7 bases). Trimming left V 7 bases short and J 4 bases short, with 19 bases between. The germline V gene has CDR1 SGHRS and CDR2 YFSETQ. The CDR3 is 15 residues long. For the CDR3, the DNA is TGCGCCAGCCGGTATCAGGGGGGCGGCGCAGATACGCAGTATTTT. Its protein product is CASRYQGGGADTQYF.

This clone appeared once. The chain employs TRBV10-1 and TRBJ2-2; D not resolved. Trimming stripped 8 bases from V and 0 bases from J, with 7 bases between. Germline assignment: CDR1 WNHNN and CDR2 SYGVQD (reference sequence). CDR3 length: 13 amino acids. In nucleotides, the CDR3 is TGCGCCAGCCTCGAAACGAACACCGGGGAGCTGTTTTTT. This gives the protein CASLETNTGELFF.

The J gene is TRBJ1-4, the V gene TRBV7-6, with TRBD1 matching over 9 bases. The V and J ends lost 5 bases and 1 base, in that order; junction bases with no gene match: 8. The CDR3 has 17 residues. Germline loops: CDR1 SGHVS, CDR2 FNYEAQ. The CDR3 DNA reads as TGTGCCAGCAGCCCGGGACAGGGATTAGGAACTAATGAAAAACTGTTTTTT. It yields the protein CASSPGQGLGTNEKLFF.

The gene calls are TRBV7-9 and TRBJ1-1, with 7 bases lining up with TRBD1. Germline V lookup: CDR1 SEHNR, CDR2 FQNEAQ (reference sequence). The length of the CDR3 is 14 residues. The V segment lost 5 bases and the J segment 0 bases; nucleotides outside the gene matches: 3. CDR3 residues: CASSAGQMNTEAFF. The CDR3 bases are TGTGCCAGCAGCGCGGGACAGATGAACACTGAAGCTTTCTTT.

This CDR3 is CASSQERWELGENIQYF. The DNA for the CDR3 is TGCGCCAGCAGCCAAGAAAGGTGGGAGTTGGGGGAAAACATTCAGTACTTC. The chain uses TRBV4-1 and TRBJ2-4; the D call may be TRBD1 or TRBD2 (5 bases each). The CDR3 is 17 amino acids. V was trimmed by 0 bases and J by 5 bases, leaving 17 bases between them. In germline, CDR1 is MGHRA, CDR2 YSYEKL.

CDR3 amino acids: CASSLAAGMNTDTQYF. CDR3 DNA: TGCGCCAGCAGCTTGGCGGCGGGAATGAACACAGATACGCAGTATTTT. The chain joins TRBV5-1 to TRBJ2-3, with D possibly being TRBD2 (6 bases). Per the germline V gene, CDR1 is SGHRS and CDR2 is YFSETQ. The CDR3 consists of 16 residues. V shed 0 bases and J shed 2 bases, with 13 bases lying between them. Full variable domain (remainder filled in from reference TRBV5-1 and TRBJ2-3): KAGVTQTPRYLIKTRGQQVTLSCSPISGHRSVSWYQQTPGQGLQFLFEYFSETQRNKGNFPGRFSGRQFSNSRSEMNVSTLELGDSALYLCASSLAAGMNTDTQYFGPGTRLTVL.

The chain carries TRBV27 and TRBJ2-7, with 13 bases matching TRBD2. The CDR3 is 17 residues long. Per the germline V gene, CDR1 is MNHEY and CDR2 is SMNVEV (reference sequence). V lost 6 bases and J lost 5; bases outside the gene matches: 13. CDR3 region: CASRETLGLAGANEQYF. In DNA, the CDR3 is TGTGCCAGCAGAGAGACATTAGGACTAGCGGGAGCCAACGAGCAGTACTTC.

This chain connects TRBV5-1 to TRBJ2-3; D might be TRBD2 (5 bases). The V end was cut by 3 bases, the J end by 7 bases, with 18 bases between. The CDR3 length is 15 residues. Per the germline V gene, CDR1 is SGHRS and CDR2 is YFSETQ. DNA for the CDR3: TGCGCCAGCAGCTCCTCACTAGGAACCTTATATACGCAGTATTTT. Amino acid sequence: CASSSSLGTLYTQYF. The entire variable domain, with the rest obtained from reference TRBV5-1 and TRBJ2-3, is as follows: KAGVTQTPRYLIKTRGQQVTLSCSPISGHRSVSWYQQTPGQGLQFLFEYFSETQRNKGNFPGRFSGRQFSNSRSEMNVSTLELGDSALYLCASSSSLGTLYTQYFGPGTRLTVL.

The chain joins TRBV11-2 to TRBJ1-1, with D hard to call. Trimming took off 1 base at V and 3 bases at J, with 12 bases between the two ends. CDR3 size: 15 residues. Germline CDR1 SGHAT, CDR2 FQNNGV. The CDR3 reads CASSLVVGSHTEAFF. CDR3 DNA sequence: TGTGCCAGCAGCTTAGTTGTGGGCTCGCACACTGAAGCTTTCTTT.

The chain recombines TRBV27 with TRBJ2-7; 11 bases agree with TRBD1. Losses at the gene ends were 0 bases for V and 4 bases for J; bases not matched to a gene: 5. The germline V gene has CDR1 MNHEY and CDR2 SMNVEV (reference sequence). CDR3 length: 16 amino acids. The CDR3 here is CASSLSGTGGSYEQYF. CDR3 coding DNA: TGTGCCAGCAGTTTATCTGGGACAGGGGGGTCTTACGAGCAGTACTTC.